This entry is about one T cell receptor (beta chain). The sample belongs to a study of blood T cell repertoires in COVID-19. Study in general: The study drew acute and convalescent COVID-19 samples from the United States, Italy and Spain. T cells, B-cell-depleted T cells, or PBMCs provided the cDNA or gDNA that served as material.

Source study methods: Cell counts per sample came from amplifying reference gene primers. TCRdb's table, derived via immunoSEQ multiplex PCR, lists solely in-frame clones and lacks some. V and J calls and clone size follow that table, whereas D and trimming were derived from the DNA. The sample holds approximately 54,000 clones, roughly 81% seen once. V gave up 2 bases and J gave up 6 bases; unmatched junction bases: 12. Germline V lookup: CDR1 SGHTA, CDR2 FQGTGA. The CDR3 has 17 amino acids. Material: peripheral blood. The clonotype comes from a woman aged 55 to 70 with acute or convalescent COVID-19. This chain joins TRBV7-3 and TRBJ2-3, with 9 bases identical to TRBD2. In DNA, the CDR3 is TGTGCCAGCAGCTTAGCGGGGGGGATAGGAACGTTGGATACGCAGTATTTT. It encodes CASSLAGGIGTLDTQYF.